The clone carrying this T cell receptor (beta chain) was seen a handful of times. Its antigen is still unknown. Germline CDR1 MNHEY, CDR2 SMNVEV (reference sequence). V was pared by 4 bases and J by 7 bases, with 11 bases between. The CDR3 loop spans 13 amino acids. Then a second PCR, running about 7 to 11 cycles, was carried out with a sample-barcoded 5' primer and a J-beta primer mix. Tags on each cDNA molecule came from a template-switch adaptor with 12 random nucleotides. In TCRdb, the 5' RACE reads were re-called with MiXCR into one record per CDR3 protein. The top ten hold less than 2.5% of the sample, which has roughly 1,800,000 distinct CDR3 sequences, 49% seen once. Healthy Caucasian individuals from Russia aged 6 to 90 served as donors. The study isolated at least 7 million PBMCs from each sample. The sample is drawn from a study of blood T cells in healthy people across ages. Study outcomes and limitations: There was no known CMV status for donors, so expanded clonotype changes were possibly confounded.

The source material was blood. This clonotype was obtained from a middle-aged woman in good health. The gene calls are TRBV27 and TRBJ1-5; no firm D call. CDR3 sequence (DNA): TGTGCCAGCAGTTGGGAGGGAAGACAGCCCCAGCATTTT. It is translated as CASSWEGRQPQHF.